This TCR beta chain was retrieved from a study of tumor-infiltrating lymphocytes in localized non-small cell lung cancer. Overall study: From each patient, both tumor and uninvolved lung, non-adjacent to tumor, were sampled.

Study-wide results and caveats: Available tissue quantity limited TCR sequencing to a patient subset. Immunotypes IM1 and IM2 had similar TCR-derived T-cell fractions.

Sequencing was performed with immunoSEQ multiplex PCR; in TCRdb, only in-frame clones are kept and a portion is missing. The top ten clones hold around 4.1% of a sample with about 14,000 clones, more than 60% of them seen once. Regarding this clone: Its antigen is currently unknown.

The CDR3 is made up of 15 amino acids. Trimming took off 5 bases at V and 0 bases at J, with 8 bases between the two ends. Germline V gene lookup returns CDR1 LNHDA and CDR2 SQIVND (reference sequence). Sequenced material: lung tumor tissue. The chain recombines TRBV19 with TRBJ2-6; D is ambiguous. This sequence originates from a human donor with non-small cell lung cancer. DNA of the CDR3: TGTGCCAGTAGTCTTTGGGGCTCTGGGGCCAACGTCCTGACTTTC. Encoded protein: CASSLWGSGANVLTF.